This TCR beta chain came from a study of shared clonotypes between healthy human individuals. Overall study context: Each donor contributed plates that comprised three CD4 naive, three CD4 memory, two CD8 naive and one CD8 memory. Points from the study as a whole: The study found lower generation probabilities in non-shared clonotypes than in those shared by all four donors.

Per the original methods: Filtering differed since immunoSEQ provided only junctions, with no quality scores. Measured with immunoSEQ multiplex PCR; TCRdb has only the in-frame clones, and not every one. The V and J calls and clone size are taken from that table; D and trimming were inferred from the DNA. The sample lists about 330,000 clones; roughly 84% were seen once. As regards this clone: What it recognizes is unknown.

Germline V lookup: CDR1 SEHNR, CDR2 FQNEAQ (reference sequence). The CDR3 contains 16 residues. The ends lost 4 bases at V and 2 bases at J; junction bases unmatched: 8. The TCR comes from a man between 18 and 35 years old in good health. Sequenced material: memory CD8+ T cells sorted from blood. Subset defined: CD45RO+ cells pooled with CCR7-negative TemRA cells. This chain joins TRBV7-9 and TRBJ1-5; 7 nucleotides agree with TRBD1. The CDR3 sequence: CASSSITGVGNQPQHF. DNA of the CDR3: TGTGCCAGCAGCTCGATAACAGGGGTAGGCAATCAGCCCCAGCATTTT.